This T cell receptor (beta chain) was identified during a study of OX40 agonist ivuxolimab in advanced cancers. On this clone itself: As yet, its antigen is unknown. The sample contains more than one DNA sequence encoding this CDR3.

The CDR3 contains 14 residues. Germline V gene sequence: CDR1 GTSNPN, CDR2 SVGIG (reference sequence). V gave up 0 bases and J gave up 1 base; unmatched junction bases: 1. TCRdb's table, derived via immunoSEQ multiplex PCR, lists solely in-frame clones and lacks some. The sample lists 54,000 or so clones; more than 75% were seen once. Study outcomes and limitations: On average, CD8+ T cells had more expanded clones than CD4+.

This receptor was obtained from an adult with an advanced solid tumor such as melanoma, head and neck, liver or kidney cancer. Sample: CD4+ or CD8+ T cells sorted from blood, taken in a trial of the OX40 agonist ivuxolimab. The chain employs TRBV30 and TRBJ1-1; TRBD1 aligns across 8 bases. In DNA form, the CDR3 reads TGTGCCTGGAGTGTTGGGACAGGGAACACTGAAGCTTTCTTT. Residues: CAWSVGTGNTEAFF. The full variable domain, with the rest looked up from reference TRBV30 and TRBJ1-1, is SQTIHQWPATLVQPVGSPLSLECTVEGTSNPNLYWYRQAAGRGLQLLFYSVGIGQISSEVPQNLSASRPQDRQFILSSKKLLLSDSGFYLCAWSVGTGNTEAFFGQGTRLTVV.